A selection of T cell receptor beta chains follows, all from one sample in a study of shared clonotypes between healthy human individuals. The data were produced by immunoSEQ multiplex PCR, yet TCRdb's version contains in-frame clones alone and is incomplete. The repertoire holds around 700,000 clones, with around 90% as singletons. The sequenced sample was naive CD8+ T cells sorted from blood. These receptors all stem from a man aged 25 to 45 in good health. Both conserved end residues are part of each CDR3. A D gene is named only where the DNA matches it firmly. Rows give clone size only sometimes, using once, few, many, or a class for an expanded clone.

clone size | D gene | J gene | V gene | CDR3 DNA | CDR3 protein
NA | NA | TRBJ2-7 | TRBV5-1 | TGCGCCAGCAGCTTACTAGGGGCCTACGAGCAGTACTTC | CASSLLGAYEQYF
once | TRBD1 | TRBJ2-5 | TRBV15 | TGTGCCACCAGCAGAGATCCCTCGACAGGGGTTGAAGAGACCCAGTACTTC | CATSRDPSTGVEETQYF
NA | NA | TRBJ2-7 | TRBV7-9 | TGTGCCAGCAGCGACGCCGGGGCCGGAGAACCCTACGAGCAGTACTTC | CASSDAGAGEPYEQYF
NA | TRBD1 | TRBJ2-5 | TRBV7-9 | TGTGCCAGCAGCTTACAGGGGGACGAGACCCAGTACTTC | CASSLQGDETQYF
NA | NA | TRBJ1-1 | TRBV7-9 | TGTGCCAGCAGCCCATCGTTGAACACTGAAGCTTTCTTT | CASSPSLNTEAFF
NA | NA | TRBJ2-7 | TRBV30 | TGTGCCTGGAGGGGACTGCGGCGAGAGCAGTACTTC | CAWRGLRREQYF
NA | TRBD2 | TRBJ2-7 | TRBV27 | TGTGCCAGCAGTTCAGCTCGGACTAGAATAGACTACGAGCAGTACTTC | CASSSARTRIDYEQYF
NA | TRBD1 | TRBJ2-7 | TRBV30 | TGTGCCTGGAGTGTTCAGGGGGCGCATTCAACCTACGAGCAGTACTTC | CAWSVQGAHSTYEQYF
NA | NA | TRBJ2-7 | TRBV5-1 | TGCGCCAGCAGCTTGCCCAGGGGACAACCATCCTACGAGCAGTACTTC | CASSLPRGQPSYEQYF
NA | TRBD2 | TRBJ2-5 | TRBV5-1 | TGCGCCAGCAGCTTGGATGGTAGCGGGAGGGCCGAGACAGAGACCCAGTACTTC | CASSLDGSGRAETETQYF
NA | NA | TRBJ2-1 | TRBV25-1 | TGTGCCAGCAGTGACCAGCGGATGTACAATGAGCAGTTCTTC | CASSDQRMYNEQFF
few | NA | TRBJ2-4 | TRBV6-6 | TGTGCCAGCAGTTACTCGATTTTGGAGGGCGGAAACATTCAGTACTTC | CASSYSILEGGNIQYF
NA | NA | TRBJ1-2 | TRBV5-3 | TGTGCCAGCGGTACGGATGGATTCTATGGCTACACCTTC | CASGTDGFYGYTF
NA | TRBD1 | TRBJ1-2 | TRBV6-6 | TGTGCCAGCAGTTCCGACAGGGGGCATGGCTATGGCTACACCTTC | CASSSDRGHGYGYTF
NA | NA | TRBJ2-2 | TRBV2 | TGTGCCAGCTTTGGGGGAGCGGGTACCGGGGAGCTGTTTTTT | CASFGGAGTGELFF
once | NA | TRBJ2-6 | TRBV7-8 | TGTGCCAGCAGCCCAGACAGTCTTGTCCCCTCTGGGGCCAACGTCCTGACTTTC | CASSPDSLVPSGANVLTF
NA | NA | TRBJ2-1 | TRBV6-1 | TGTGCCAGCAGTGGGACTCCCCTATCCTACAATGAGCAGTTCTTC | CASSGTPLSYNEQFF
NA | TRBD2 | TRBJ2-2 | TRBV9 | TGTGCCAGCAGCGTCGTAGCGGGAGAACGCGTGGCCACCGGGGAGCTGTTTTTT | CASSVVAGERVATGELFF
NA | TRBD2 | TRBJ2-3 | TRBV10-3 | TGTGCCATCAGTGAGTCGGCCCAGGGGGCCTACTCCACTAGCGGGAGGGCCCCCACAGATACGCAGTATTTT | CAISESAQGAYSTSGRAPTDTQYF
once | NA | TRBJ2-1 | TRBV9 | TGTGCCAGCAACCGACCGGGCCCCGTGGATGAGCAGTTCTTC | CASNRPGPVDEQFF
NA | TRBD1 | TRBJ2-7 | TRBV6-1 | TGTGCCAGCAGTGCTGGACCGGGACAGAACTACGAGCAGTACTTC | CASSAGPGQNYEQYF
NA | NA | TRBJ2-5 | TRBV11-2 | TGTGCCAGCAGCTTGCAGCAAGAGACCCAGTACTTC | CASSLQQETQYF
NA | TRBD1 | TRBJ2-1 | TRBV11-1 | TGTGCCAGCAGCAACCGGGACAGCTCCTACAATGAGCAGTTCTTC | CASSNRDSSYNEQFF
NA | NA | TRBJ2-7 | TRBV12-5 | TGTGCTAGTGGGGTCCCGGTACAAGGGATTTACGAGCAGTACTTC | CASGVPVQGIYEQYF
NA | TRBD1 | TRBJ2-7 | TRBV10-3 | TGTGCCATCAGTGAGTCGGAGACAGGGAGATCCTACGAGCAGTACTTC | CAISESETGRSYEQYF
NA | NA | TRBJ1-1 | TRBV6-1 | TGTGCCAGCAGGGGTCCGAGACAACAAGCTTTCTTT | CASRGPRQQAFF
NA | NA | TRBJ1-2 | TRBV19 | TGTGCCAGTACGGACGGTACTCTGGAAGGCTACACCTTC | CASTDGTLEGYTF
NA | NA | TRBJ1-5 | TRBV6-1 | TGTGCCAGCAGTGAGTTGGGCAATCAGCCCCAGCATTTT | CASSELGNQPQHF
once | TRBD2 | TRBJ2-3 | TRBV11-2 | TGTGCCAGCAGCTCGTTAGCGGGAGGAGGGACAGATACGCAGTATTTT | CASSSLAGGGTDTQYF
once | NA | TRBJ2-7 | TRBV19 | TGTGCCAGTAGTACCGGTTCCTACGAGCAGTACTTC | CASSTGSYEQYF
NA | NA | TRBJ1-1 | TRBV10-3 | TGTGCCATCAGTGAAACCCTAGGCAGGAACACTGAAGCTTTCTTT | CAISETLGRNTEAFF
once | TRBD2 | TRBJ2-1 | TRBV19 | TGTGCCAGTAGTAGGTTAGCGGGGTCTGAGCAGTTCTTC | CASSRLAGSEQFF
NA | NA | TRBJ2-3 | TRBV30 | TGTGCCTGGAGTCTCAGCGGGAGCACAGATACGCAGTATTTT | CAWSLSGSTDTQYF
once | NA | TRBJ1-1 | TRBV4-1 | TGCGCCAGCAGCCAGGTTCCGGCAGCGACGAACACTGAAGCTTTCTTT | CASSQVPAATNTEAFF
NA | NA | TRBJ2-7 | TRBV9 | TGTGCCAGCAGCGTAGGGCGGGACCACTACGAGCAGTACTTC | CASSVGRDHYEQYF
NA | TRBD1 | TRBJ1-4 | TRBV6-6 | TGTGCCAGCAGTAACCGGGACAGGGGTAATGAAAAACTGTTTTTT | CASSNRDRGNEKLFF
NA | NA | TRBJ2-3 | TRBV7-8 | TGTGCCAGCAGCTTAGGTCCGGAGTTAGCGCAGTATTTT | CASSLGPELAQYF
few | TRBD1 | TRBJ2-7 | TRBV28 | TGTGCCAGCAGTTTAACAGGGGGCGAGCAGTACTTC | CASSLTGGEQYF
NA | NA | TRBJ1-2 | TRBV4-1 | TGCGCCAGCAGCCAAGTATGGGGGAAGGGCTATGGCTACACCTTC | CASSQVWGKGYGYTF
NA | TRBD1 | TRBJ2-1 | TRBV15 | TGTGCCACGCGAGGACAGGGCCTCGGTAATGAGCAGTTCTTC | CATRGQGLGNEQFF
NA | NA | TRBJ2-2 | TRBV28 | TGTGCCAGCAGTTTCTTGTCGGCCGGGGAGCTGTTTTTT | CASSFLSAGELFF
NA | NA | TRBJ2-2 | TRBV4-3 | TGCGCCAGCAGCCAGGGCCCTACGAACACCGGGGAGCTGTTTTTT | CASSQGPTNTGELFF
NA | NA | TRBJ1-4 | TRBV9 | TGTGCCAGCAGCGTAGCCAGGGATGCAGGCACTAATGAAAAACTGTTTTTT | CASSVARDAGTNEKLFF